Below, one T cell receptor (beta chain) is given with its context. The PCR contained 60 Vbeta and 13 Jbeta primers. TCRdb's table, derived via immunoSEQ multiplex PCR, lists solely in-frame clones and lacks some. Of around 200,000 clones listed, about 80% were seen once; the top ten hold about 0.64%. The data were taken from a study of cytomegalovirus exposure and HLA in healthy donors. About the study: The Caucasian-associated ancestry cluster contained about 80% of the roughly 370 genotyped donors.

Source material: PBMCs. This TCR was recovered from a boy younger than 18 in good health and CMV-seronegative.

CDR3 residues: CASSLGSGTGGLYNEQFF. CDR3 nucleotides: TGTGCCAGCAGCTTAGGGTCCGGGACAGGGGGTCTCTACAATGAGCAGTTCTTC. The J gene is TRBJ2-1, the V gene TRBV9; 11 bases map to TRBD1. The CDR3 spans 18 residues. V gave up 4 bases and J gave up 3 bases; unmatched junction bases: 12. Germline V CDR1 and CDR2: SGDLS, YYNGEE.